This T cell receptor (beta chain) came from a study of CD8+ T cells in alopecia areata. Study overall: The drug, oral tofacitinib, was given to treated patients at 5 to 10 mg twice daily.

Broader study findings: Many of the expanded lesional clones endured in scalp and blood while on tofacitinib.

RNA extraction and reverse transcription yielded cDNA as sequencing template. Method: immunoSEQ multiplex PCR; TCRdb's copy keeps in-frame clones and lacks some. The sample holds about 200,000 clones, 60% to 70% seen once. A word on this clone: Its antigen is still unknown.

Germline V CDR1 and CDR2: SQVTM, ANQGSEA. The CDR3 runs to 14 residues. V lost 5 bases and J 2 bases, leaving 13 bases between the germline ends. Treatment meaning: oral pan-JAK inhibitor, 5-10 mg twice daily. The sample consisted of CD4+ T cells sorted from blood, taken at week 4, from a patient treated with tofacitinib. The genes are TRBV29-1 and TRBJ2-1, with D possibly TRBD1 on 5 matching bases. The TCR originated in a human donor with alopecia areata. The CDR3 sequence: CSVTLRVPYNEQFF. For the CDR3, the DNA is TGCAGCGTTACCCTCAGGGTCCCCTACAATGAGCAGTTCTTC.